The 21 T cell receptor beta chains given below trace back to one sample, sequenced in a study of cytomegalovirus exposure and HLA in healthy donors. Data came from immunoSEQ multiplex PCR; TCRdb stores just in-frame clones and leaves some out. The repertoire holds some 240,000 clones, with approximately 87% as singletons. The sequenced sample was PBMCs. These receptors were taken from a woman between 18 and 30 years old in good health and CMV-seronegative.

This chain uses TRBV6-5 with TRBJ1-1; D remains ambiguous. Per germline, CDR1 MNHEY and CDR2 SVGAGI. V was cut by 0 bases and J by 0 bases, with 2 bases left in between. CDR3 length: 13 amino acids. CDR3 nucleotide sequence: TGTGCCAGCAGTTACTCGGTGAACACTGAAGCTTTCTTT. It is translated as CASSYSVNTEAFF.

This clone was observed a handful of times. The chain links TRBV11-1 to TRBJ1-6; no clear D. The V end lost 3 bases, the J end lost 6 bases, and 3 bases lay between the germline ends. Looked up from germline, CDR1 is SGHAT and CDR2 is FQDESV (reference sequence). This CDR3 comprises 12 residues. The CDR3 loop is CASSLGNSPLHF. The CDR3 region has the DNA TGTGCCAGCAGCTTGGGTAATTCACCCCTCCACTTT.

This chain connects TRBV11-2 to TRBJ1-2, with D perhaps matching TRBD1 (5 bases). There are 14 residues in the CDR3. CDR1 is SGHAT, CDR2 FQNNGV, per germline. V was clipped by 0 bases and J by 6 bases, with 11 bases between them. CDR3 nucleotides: TGTGCCAGCAGCTTAGATCCGGGGCGGAATGGCTACACCTTC. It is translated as CASSLDPGRNGYTF.

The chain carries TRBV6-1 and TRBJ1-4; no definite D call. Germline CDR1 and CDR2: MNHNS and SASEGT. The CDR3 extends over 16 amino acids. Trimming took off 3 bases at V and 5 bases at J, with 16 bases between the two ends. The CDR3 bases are TGTGCCAGCAGTGACCCGGGGAGGGCGGACAATGAAAAACTGTTTTTT. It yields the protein CASSDPGRADNEKLFF.

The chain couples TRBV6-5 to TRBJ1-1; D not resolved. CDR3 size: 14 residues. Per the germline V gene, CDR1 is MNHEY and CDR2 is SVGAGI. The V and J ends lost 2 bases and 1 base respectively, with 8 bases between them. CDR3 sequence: CASSYRKGNTEAFF. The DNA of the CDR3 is TGTGCCAGCAGTTACCGAAAGGGGAACACTGAAGCTTTCTTT.

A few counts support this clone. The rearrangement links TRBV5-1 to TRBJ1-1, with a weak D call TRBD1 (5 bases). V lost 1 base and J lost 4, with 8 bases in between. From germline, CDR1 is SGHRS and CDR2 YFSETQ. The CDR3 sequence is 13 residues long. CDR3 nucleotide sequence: TGCGCCAGCAGCTTGCAGGGTCCCACTGAAGCTTTCTTT. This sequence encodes CASSLQGPTEAFF. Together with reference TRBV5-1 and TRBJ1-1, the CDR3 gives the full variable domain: KAGVTQTPRYLIKTRGQQVTLSCSPISGHRSVSWYQQTPGQGLQFLFEYFSETQRNKGNFPGRFSGRQFSNSRSEMNVSTLELGDSALYLCASSLQGPTEAFFGQGTRLTVV.

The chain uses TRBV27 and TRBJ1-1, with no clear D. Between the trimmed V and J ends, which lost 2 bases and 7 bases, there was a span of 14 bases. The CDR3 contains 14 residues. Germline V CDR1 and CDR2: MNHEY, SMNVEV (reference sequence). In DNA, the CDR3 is TGTGCCAGCAGTTTAAAGGTACTGTCGGGTGAAGCTTTCTTT. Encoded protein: CASSLKVLSGEAFF.

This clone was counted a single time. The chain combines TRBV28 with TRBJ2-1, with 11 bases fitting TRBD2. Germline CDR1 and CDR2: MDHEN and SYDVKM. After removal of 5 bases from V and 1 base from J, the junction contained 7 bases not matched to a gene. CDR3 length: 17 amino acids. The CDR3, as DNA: TGTGCCAGCAGTCTCGGTTTAGCGGGAGGGTCCTACAATGAGCAGTTCTTC. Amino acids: CASSLGLAGGSYNEQFF.

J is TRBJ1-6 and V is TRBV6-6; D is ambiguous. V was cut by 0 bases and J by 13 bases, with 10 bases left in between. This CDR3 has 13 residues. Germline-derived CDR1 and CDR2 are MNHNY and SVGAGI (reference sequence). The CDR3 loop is CASSYSRSSPLHF. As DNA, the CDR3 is TGTGCCAGCAGTTACTCGAGGTCGTCGCCCCTCCACTTT.

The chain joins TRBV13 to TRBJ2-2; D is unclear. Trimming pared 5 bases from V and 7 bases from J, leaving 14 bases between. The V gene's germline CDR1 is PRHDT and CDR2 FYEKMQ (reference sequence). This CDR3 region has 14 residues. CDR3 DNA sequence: TGTGCCAGCAGCACCCAGGCGCCATTCGGGGAGCTGTTTTTT. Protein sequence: CASSTQAPFGELFF.

The CDR3 loop reads CATLGAGGGSYEQYF. As DNA, the CDR3 is TGTGCCACCTTAGGCGCGGGAGGGGGCTCCTACGAGCAGTACTTC. The chain links TRBV6-5 to TRBJ2-7, with 9 bases that match TRBD2. The CDR3 sequence is 15 residues long. V lost 10 bases, J lost 0 bases, and 10 bases stayed unmatched. Looked up from germline, CDR1 is MNHEY and CDR2 is SVGAGI.

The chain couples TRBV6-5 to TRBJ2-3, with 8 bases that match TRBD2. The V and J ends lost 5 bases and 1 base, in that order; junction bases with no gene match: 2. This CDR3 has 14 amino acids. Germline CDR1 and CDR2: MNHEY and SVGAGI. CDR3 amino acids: CASSGTRGTDTQYF. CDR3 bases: TGTGCCAGCAGTGGGACTAGAGGCACAGATACGCAGTATTTT.

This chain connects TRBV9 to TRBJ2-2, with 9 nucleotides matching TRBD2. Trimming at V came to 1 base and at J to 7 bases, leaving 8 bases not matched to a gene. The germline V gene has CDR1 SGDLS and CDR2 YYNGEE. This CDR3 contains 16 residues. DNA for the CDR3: TGTGCCAGCAGCGTAAGGGCGGGAGGGCCGGTCGGGGAGCTGTTTTTT. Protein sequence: CASSVRAGGPVGELFF.

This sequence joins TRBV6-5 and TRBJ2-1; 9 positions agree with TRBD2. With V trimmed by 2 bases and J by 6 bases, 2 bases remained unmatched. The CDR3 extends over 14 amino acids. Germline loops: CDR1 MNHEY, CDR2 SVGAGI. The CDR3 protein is CASSYSGGFNEQFF. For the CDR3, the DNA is TGTGCCAGCAGTTACAGCGGGGGGTTCAATGAGCAGTTCTTC.

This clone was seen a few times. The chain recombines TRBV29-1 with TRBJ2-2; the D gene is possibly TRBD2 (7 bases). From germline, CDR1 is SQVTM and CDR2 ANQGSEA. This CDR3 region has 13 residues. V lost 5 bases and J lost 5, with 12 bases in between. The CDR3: CSVRGAGTGELFF. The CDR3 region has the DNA TGCAGCGTTCGGGGGGCCGGAACCGGGGAGCTGTTTTTT.

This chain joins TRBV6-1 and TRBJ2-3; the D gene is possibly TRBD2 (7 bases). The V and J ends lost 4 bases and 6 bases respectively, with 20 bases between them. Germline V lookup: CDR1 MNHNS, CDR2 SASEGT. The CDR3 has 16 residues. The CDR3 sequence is CASSALRAGAQDTQYF. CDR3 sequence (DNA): TGTGCCAGCAGTGCACTGAGGGCGGGGGCACAGGATACGCAGTATTTT.

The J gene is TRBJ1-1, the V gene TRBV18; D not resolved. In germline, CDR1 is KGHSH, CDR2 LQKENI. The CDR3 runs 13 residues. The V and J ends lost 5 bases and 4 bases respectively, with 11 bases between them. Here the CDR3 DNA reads TGTGCCAGCTCAGAGGTTGGATCCACTGAAGCTTTCTTT. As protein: CASSEVGSTEAFF.

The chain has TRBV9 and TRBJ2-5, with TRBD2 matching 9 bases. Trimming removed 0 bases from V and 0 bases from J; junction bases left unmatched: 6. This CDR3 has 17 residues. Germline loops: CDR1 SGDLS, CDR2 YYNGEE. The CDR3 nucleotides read TGTGCCAGCAGCGTAGGTAGCGGGAGAGGGGACCAAGAGACCCAGTACTTC. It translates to CASSVGSGRGDQETQYF. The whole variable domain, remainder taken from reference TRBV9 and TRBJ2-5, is DSGVTQTPKHLITATGQRVTLRCSPRSGDLSVYWYQQSLDQGLQFLIQYYNGEERAKGNILERFSAQQFPDLHSELNLSSLELGDSALYFCASSVGSGRGDQETQYFGPGTRLLVL.

This CDR3 is CARSLLWTGQFF. The CDR3 nucleotides are TGTGCCAGAAGCTTGCTTTGGACAGGGCAGTTCTTC. The chain links TRBV5-3 to TRBJ2-1; 7 positions agree with TRBD1. TRBV5-3 is identified as an open reading frame with a role that is uncertain. The CDR3 has 12 amino acids. The J segment lost 12 bases and the V segment lost 1 base, leaving 4 bases of the junction unmatched.

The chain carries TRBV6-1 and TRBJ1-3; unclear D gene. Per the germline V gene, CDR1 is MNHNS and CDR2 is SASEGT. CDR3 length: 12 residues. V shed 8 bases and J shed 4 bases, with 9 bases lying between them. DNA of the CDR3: TGTGCCAGCGCTGGACCGGGAAACACCATATATTTT. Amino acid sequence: CASAGPGNTIYF.

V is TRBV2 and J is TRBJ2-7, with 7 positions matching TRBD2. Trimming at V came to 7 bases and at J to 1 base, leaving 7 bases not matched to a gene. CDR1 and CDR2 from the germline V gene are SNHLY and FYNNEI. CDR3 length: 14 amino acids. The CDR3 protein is CASTRTSQSYEQYF. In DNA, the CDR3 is TGTGCCAGCACCAGGACTAGTCAGTCCTACGAGCAGTACTTC.